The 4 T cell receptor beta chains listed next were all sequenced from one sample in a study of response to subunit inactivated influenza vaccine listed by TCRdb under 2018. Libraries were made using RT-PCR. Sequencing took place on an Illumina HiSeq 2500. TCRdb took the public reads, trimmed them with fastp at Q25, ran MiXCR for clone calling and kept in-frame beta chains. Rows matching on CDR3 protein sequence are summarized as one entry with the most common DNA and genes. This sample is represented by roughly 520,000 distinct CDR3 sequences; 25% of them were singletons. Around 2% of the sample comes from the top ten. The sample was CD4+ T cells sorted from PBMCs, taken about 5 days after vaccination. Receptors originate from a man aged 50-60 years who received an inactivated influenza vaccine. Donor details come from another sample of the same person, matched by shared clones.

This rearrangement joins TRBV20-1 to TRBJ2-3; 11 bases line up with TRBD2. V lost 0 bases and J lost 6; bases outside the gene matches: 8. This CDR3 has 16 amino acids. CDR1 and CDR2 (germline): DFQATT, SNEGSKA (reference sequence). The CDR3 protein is CSAREGLAGGYDTQYF. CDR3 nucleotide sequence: TGCAGTGCTAGAGAGGGCCTAGCGGGAGGTTACGATACGCAGTATTTT.

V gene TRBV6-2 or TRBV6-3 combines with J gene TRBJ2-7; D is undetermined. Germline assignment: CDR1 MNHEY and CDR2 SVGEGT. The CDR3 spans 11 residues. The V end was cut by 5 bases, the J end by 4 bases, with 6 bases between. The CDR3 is CASSNGYEQYF. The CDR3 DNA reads TGTGCCAGCAGTAACGGATACGAGCAGTACTTC.

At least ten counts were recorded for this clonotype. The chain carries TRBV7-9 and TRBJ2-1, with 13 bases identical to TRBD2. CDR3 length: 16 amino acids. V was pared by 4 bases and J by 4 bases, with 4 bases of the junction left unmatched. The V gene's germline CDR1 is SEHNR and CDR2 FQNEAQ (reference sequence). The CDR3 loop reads CASSYRTSGGYNEQFF. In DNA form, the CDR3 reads TGTGCCAGCAGCTACCGGACTAGCGGGGGTTACAATGAGCAGTTCTTC.

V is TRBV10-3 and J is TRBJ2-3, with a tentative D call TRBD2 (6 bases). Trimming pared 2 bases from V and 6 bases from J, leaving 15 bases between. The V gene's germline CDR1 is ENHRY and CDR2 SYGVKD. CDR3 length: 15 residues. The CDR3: CAISEGRRESDTQYF. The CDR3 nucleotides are TGTGCCATCAGTGAGGGTAGGAGGGAGTCTGATACGCAGTATTTT.